These 18 T cell receptor beta chains came from one sample sequenced in a study of blood T cell repertoires in COVID-19. Assay: immunoSEQ multiplex PCR; the TCRdb copy retains only in-frame clones and omits some. The sample carries around 250,000 clones, 86% recorded once. Sequenced sample: PBMCs or T cells enriched from blood (not recorded which). Source of these receptors: a man between 18 and 35 years old who had recovered from COVID-19.

The chain is built from TRBV19 and TRBJ2-7; maybe TRBD1 (5 bases). In germline, CDR1 is LNHDA, CDR2 SQIVND (reference sequence). This CDR3 has 15 residues. Trimming shortened V by 3 bases and J by 2 bases, and 14 bases separated the two germline ends. The CDR3 spells CASSIQRGATYEQYF. CDR3 bases: TGTGCCAGTAGTATTCAAAGGGGCGCCACCTACGAGCAGTACTTC. The full variable domain, with the rest looked up from reference TRBV19 and TRBJ2-7, is DGGITQSPKYLFRKEGQNVTLSCEQNLNHDAMYWYRQDPGQGLRLIYYSQIVNDFQKGDIAEGYSVSREKKESFPLTVTSAQKNPTAFYLCASSIQRGATYEQYFGPGTRLTVT.

V gene TRBV12-3 or TRBV12-4 combines with J gene TRBJ1-1; no firm D call. The CDR3 contains 13 residues. Trimming took off 6 bases at V and 7 bases at J, with 15 bases between the two ends. Here the CDR3 reads CASSHSWAFEAFF. CDR3 DNA: TGTGCCAGCAGCCATTCCTGGGCCTTTGAAGCTTTCTTT.

V usage is TRBV5-8 and J usage is TRBJ2-1; the D is unclear. The germline V gene encodes CDR1 SGHTS and CDR2 YDEGEE. The length of the CDR3 is 11 residues. V gave up 4 bases and J gave up 9 bases, with 8 bases separating them. The CDR3: CASSRGPEQFF. The DNA of the CDR3 is TGTGCCAGCAGCCGAGGTCCTGAGCAGTTCTTC.

A single count supports this clone. This sample includes further DNA sequences coding for the same CDR3. The chain combines TRBV11-3 with TRBJ2-3; 8 bases align to TRBD2. The CDR3 runs to 13 residues. CDR1 SGHNT and CDR2 YENEEA come from the germline V gene. Trimming cost V 1 base and J 6 bases; bases outside gene matches: 0. The CDR3 region is CASSLGLADTQYF. The CDR3 coding sequence is TGTGCCAGCAGCTTAGGACTAGCGGATACGCAGTATTTT.

This chain joins TRBV5-8 and TRBJ2-7, with 8 positions matching TRBD1. Germline-derived CDR1 and CDR2 are SGHTS and YDEGEE. The CDR3 length is 13 residues. J gave up 6 bases and V 9 bases, and 11 bases lay outside the gene matches. The CDR3 sequence is CAISRQGSGEQYF. In DNA, the CDR3 is TGTGCCATCTCAAGACAGGGGTCGGGCGAGCAGTACTTC.

The chain employs TRBV3-1 (or the pseudogene TRBV3-2) and TRBJ1-1; D gene unclear. Looked up from germline, CDR1 is LGHDT and CDR2 is YNNKEL (reference sequence). Trimming took 2 bases from V and 0 from J, leaving 7 bases between them. The CDR3 has 14 residues. The CDR3 region has the DNA TGTGCCAGCAGCCAAAACTTAATGAACACTGAAGCTTTCTTT. Its translation is CASSQNLMNTEAFF.

The CDR3 DNA sequence: TGTGCCAGCAGCTTAGTTCCCCCACTCCAGGGTCTCCAATCTGGAAACACCATATATTTT. Its translation is CASSLVPPLQGLQSGNTIYF. The J gene is TRBJ1-3, the V gene TRBV11-3; D possibly corresponds to TRBD1 (5 bases). Between the trimmed V and J ends, which lost 1 base and 1 base, there was a span of 23 bases. There are 20 residues in the CDR3. In germline, CDR1 is SGHNT, CDR2 YENEEA.

This clone has a single count. This chain connects TRBV15 to TRBJ2-1; no firm D call. Trimming pared 3 bases from V and 5 bases from J, leaving 8 bases between. The CDR3 has 13 residues. The V gene's germline CDR1 is LNHNV and CDR2 YYDKDF (reference sequence). DNA of the CDR3: TGTGCCACCAGCAGGTCACAGAACAATGAGCAGTTCTTC. Its protein product is CATSRSQNNEQFF. The complete variable domain, with remaining parts taken from reference TRBV15 and TRBJ2-1, reads DAMVIQNPRYQVTQFGKPVTLSCSQTLNHNVMYWYQQKSSQAPKLLFHYYDKDFNNEADTPDNFQSRRPNTSFCFLDIRSPGLGDTAMYLCATSRSQNNEQFFGPGTRLTVL.

This clone has just a few counts. The chain employs TRBV11-3 and TRBJ2-7; unclear D gene. There are 12 residues in the CDR3. The V gene's germline CDR1 is SGHNT and CDR2 YENEEA. Trimming left V 8 bases short and J 5 bases short, with 13 bases between. CDR3 region: CASGPGLNEQYF. The CDR3 coding sequence is TGTGCCAGCGGCCCGGGTTTGAACGAGCAGTACTTC.

The chain joins TRBV6-5 to TRBJ2-1; 8 bases are shared with TRBD2. The CDR3 contains 15 residues. CDR1 is MNHEY, CDR2 SVGAGI, per germline. The trim removed 2 bases at V and 4 bases at J, leaving 4 bases unmatched. The CDR3: CASSYVGGAYNEQFF. CDR3 in DNA: TGTGCCAGCAGTTACGTCGGGGGGGCTTACAATGAGCAGTTCTTC.

The chain employs TRBV15 and TRBJ1-1, with a possible D match to TRBD1 (5 bases). The V and J ends lost 0 bases and 5 bases respectively, with 16 bases between them. Germline CDR1 reads LNHNV; CDR2 reads YYDKDF (reference sequence). This CDR3 region has 16 residues. The chain's CDR3 is CATSREQRAGGTEAFF. CDR3 coding DNA: TGTGCCACCAGCAGAGAGCAGCGGGCTGGGGGGACTGAAGCTTTCTTT.

The chain combines TRBV19 with TRBJ1-5; D unresolved. Germline CDR1 is LNHDA and CDR2 is SQIVND (reference sequence). Deletions cut 1 base from V and 5 bases from J, with 12 bases between. CDR3 length equals 15 residues. CDR3: CASSIARLSDQPQHF. In DNA, the CDR3 is TGTGCCAGTAGTATAGCTCGTTTATCCGATCAGCCCCAGCATTTT.

This clone has ten or more counts. V gene TRBV18 combines with J gene TRBJ2-1; D ambiguous. Trimming cost V 4 bases and J 6 bases, with 7 bases left between them. Germline V gives CDR1 KGHSH, CDR2 LQKENI. The CDR3 length is 12 residues. The CDR3 nucleotides read TGTGCCAGCTCACAAGAAGCCAATGAGCAGTTCTTC. Residues: CASSQEANEQFF.

J is TRBJ2-7 and V is TRBV18; TRBD1 matches 7 bases. CDR1 is KGHSH and CDR2 is LQKENI in the germline V gene. J gave up 3 bases and V 5 bases, and 7 bases lay outside the gene matches. The CDR3 runs to 14 residues. The CDR3 DNA follows: TGTGCCAGCTCATCCGGGACAGCCTTCTACGAGCAGTACTTC. This gives the protein CASSSGTAFYEQYF.

V usage is TRBV5-1 and J usage is TRBJ2-5, with a weak D call TRBD2 (5 bases). Per germline, CDR1 SGHRS and CDR2 YFSETQ. Deletions cut 4 bases from V and 5 bases from J, with 9 bases between. This CDR3 has 12 residues. The CDR3 region has the DNA TGCGCCAGCAGCCCCGGCGGGGAGACCCAGTACTTC. Translating gives CASSPGGETQYF.

This chain uses TRBV28 with TRBJ1-5, with TRBD1 matching over 10 bases. Trimming removed 4 bases from V and 4 bases from J; junction bases left unmatched: 7. There are 16 residues in the CDR3. The germline V gene encodes CDR1 MDHEN and CDR2 SYDVKM. CDR3 nucleotides: TGTGCCAGCAGTTCCCAGACAGGGGGCCGAAATCAGCCCCAGCATTTT. Translation: CASSSQTGGRNQPQHF. Variable domain in full (rest from reference TRBV28 and TRBJ1-5): DVKVTQSSRYLVKRTGEKVFLECVQDMDHENMFWYRQDPGLGLRLIYFSYDVKMKEKGDIPEGYSVSREKKERFSLILESASTNQTSMYLCASSSQTGGRNQPQHFGDGTRLSIL.

CDR3: CASSLQGTANEKLFF. The CDR3 region has the DNA TGTGCCAGCAGTTTACAGGGGACCGCTAATGAAAAACTGTTTTTT. V usage is TRBV28 and J usage is TRBJ1-4; the D gene is possibly TRBD1 (6 bases). This CDR3 contains 15 residues. Germline V CDR1 and CDR2: MDHEN, SYDVKM. The germline V and J ends were trimmed by 2 bases and 3 bases, with 10 bases remaining between them.

This chain uses TRBV15 with TRBJ2-2, with no clear D. V was cut by 0 bases and J by 8 bases, with 10 bases left in between. The CDR3 totals 14 residues. The germline CDR1 and CDR2 sequences are LNHNV and YYDKDF (reference sequence). The DNA of the CDR3 is TGTGCCACCAGCAGAGATCGGTCGAGGGGGGAGCTGTTTTTT. Translating gives CATSRDRSRGELFF.